A selection of T cell receptor beta chains follows, all from one sample in a study of cytomegalovirus exposure and HLA in healthy donors. Only in-frame clones appear in the TCRdb table, and some are missing; sequencing was by immunoSEQ multiplex PCR. The sample lists tens of thousands of clones; around 84% were seen once. Specimen: PBMCs. The receptors were sampled from a man between 18 and 29 years old in good health and CMV-seronegative. The CDR3 runs from the conserved cysteine through the conserved F or W. The D gene is left open where the match is weak. Clone size is stated in some rows and not others, as once, few, many or a class when expanded.

j_call | d_call | clone_size | v_call | cdr3_nt | cdr3_aa
TRBJ2-1 | . | . | TRBV7-9 | TGTGCCAGCAGCAAAGGAGGGCGAGGTTCTGGTGAGCAGTTCTTC | CASSKGGRGSGEQFF
TRBJ1-2 | . | . | TRBV5-6 | TGTGCCAGCAGCCAGGACAGTGGAGCTAACTATGGCTACACCTTC | CASSQDSGANYGYTF
TRBJ2-3 | TRBD2 | . | TRBV7-2 | TGTGCCAGCAACTTTATGGGCCAGCGGGAGCTGTATTTT | CASNFMGQRELYF
TRBJ1-2 | . | . | TRBV7-9 | TGTGCCAGCAGCCCAGGGGTAGACAGCTATGGCTACACCTTC | CASSPGVDSYGYTF
TRBJ1-5 | TRBD1 | . | TRBV15 | TGTGCCACCAGCAGTTCAGGGGGCAGGCAGCCCCAGCATTTT | CATSSSGGRQPQHF
TRBJ1-5 | TRBD1 | once | TRBV18 | TGTGCCAGCTCACACGACAGGGGAGGCAATCAGCCCCAGCATTTT | CASSHDRGGNQPQHF
TRBJ1-6 | . | . | TRBV4-3 | TGCGCCAGCAGCCACTACAGGCAAGGGGCACCCCTCCACTTT | CASSHYRQGAPLHF
TRBJ2-1 | . | few | TRBV4-1 | TGCGCCAGCAGCGTTCGGGACTTCCTGCGTCTATCTGAGCAGTTCTTC | CASSVRDFLRLSEQFF
TRBJ1-5 | TRBD1 | . | TRBV11-2 | TGTGCCAGCAGCTTAGATGATCGGCAGGGGGGAAATCAGCCCCAGCATTTT | CASSLDDRQGGNQPQHF
TRBJ1-2 | . | . | TRBV7-2 | TGTGCCAGCAGCTTGGGGGGGGGATATGGCTACACCTTC | CASSLGGGYGYTF
TRBJ2-1 | TRBD2 | . | TRBV6-1 | TGTGCCAGCAGCCTCACTAGCGGGAGATTGGGTGAGCAGTTCTTC | CASSLTSGRLGEQFF